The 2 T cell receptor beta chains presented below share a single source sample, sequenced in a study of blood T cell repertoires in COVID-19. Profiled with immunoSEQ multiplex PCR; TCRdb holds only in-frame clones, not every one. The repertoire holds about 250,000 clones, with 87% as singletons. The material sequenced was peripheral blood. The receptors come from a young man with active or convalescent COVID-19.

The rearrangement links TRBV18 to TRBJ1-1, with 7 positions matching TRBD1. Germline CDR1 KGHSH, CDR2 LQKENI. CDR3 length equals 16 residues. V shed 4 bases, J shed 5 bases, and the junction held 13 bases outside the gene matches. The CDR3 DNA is TGTGCCAGCTCACTGGGACAGAGTAACTCAGGGACTGAAGCTTTCTTT. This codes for CASSLGQSNSGTEAFF.

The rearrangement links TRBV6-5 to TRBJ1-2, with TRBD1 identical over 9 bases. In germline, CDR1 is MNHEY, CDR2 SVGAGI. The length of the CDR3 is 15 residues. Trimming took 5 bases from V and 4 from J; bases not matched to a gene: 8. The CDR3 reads CASSPKQGAGYGYTF. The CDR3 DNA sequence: TGTGCCAGCAGTCCTAAACAGGGGGCCGGCTATGGCTACACCTTC.